This TCR beta chain derives from a study of T cell responses to AZD1222 COVID-19 vaccine. Regarding the study as a whole: Two AZD1222 administrations were followed by greater Spike-specific TCR breadth and depth. After the peak T cell response, and only then, were repertoires sampled. The sample set comprised mostly white British donors with more females, and clonal diversity was possibly underestimated.

Worth noting for this clone: Its antigen is currently unknown.

The protocol was immunoSEQ multiplex PCR, while the TCRdb copy is restricted to in-frame clones and leaves out a portion. Among approximately 100,000 clones listed, about 87% were seen once. Germline assignment: CDR1 LGHDT and CDR2 YNNKEL (reference sequence). The CDR3 sequence is 14 residues long. V gave up 3 bases and J gave up 0 bases; unmatched junction bases: 1. The receptor was isolated from an adult in good health. The chain carries TRBV3-1 (or the pseudogene TRBV3-2) and TRBJ2-7, with TRBD2 identical over 8 bases. The sequencing used peripheral blood, collected on day 0 of AZD1222 vaccination. The CDR3: CASSQTSVSYEQYF. In DNA form, the CDR3 reads TGTGCCAGCAGCCAGACTAGCGTCTCCTACGAGCAGTACTTC.